A single sample is the source of the 17 T cell receptor beta chains below, sequenced in a study of CD8+CD57+ T cells in acquired aplastic anemia. TCR beta VDJ and CDR3 were profiled, and genomic DNA was the template. One entry per CDR3 protein, called by TCRdb with MiXCR from the reads. The repertoire has 100,000 to 130,000 distinct CDR3 sequences, less than 65% of them found once; the top ten carry around 32%. Specimen: sorted CD4+, CD8+, or CD8+CD57+ T cells (not recorded which) from PBMCs. The receptor source for this set is a human donor in good health, serving as a control.

The chain carries TRBV2 and TRBJ2-3; either TRBD1 or TRBD2 may supply D (6 bases each). This CDR3 contains 12 residues. V was pared by 6 bases and J by 4 bases, with 8 bases between. The germline V gene has CDR1 SNHLY and CDR2 FYNNEI. Here the CDR3 reads CASRGGPDTQYF. Here the CDR3 DNA reads TGTGCCAGCAGGGGGGGCCCAGATACGCAGTATTTT.

This clonotype has at least ten counts. V and J are TRBV9 and TRBJ2-1; TRBD2 agrees at 10 bases. CDR1 is SGDLS and CDR2 is YYNGEE in the germline V gene. The CDR3 is made up of 17 amino acids. With V trimmed by 4 bases and J by 8 bases, 15 bases remained unmatched. CDR3 protein: CASSPSIAGGVFDEQFF. CDR3 bases: TGTGCCAGCAGCCCATCAATAGCGGGGGGTGTTTTTGATGAGCAGTTCTTC.

This clonotype came up many times. The chain employs TRBV19 and TRBJ2-7, with 9 bases lining up with TRBD1. Trimming at V came to 8 bases and at J to 3 bases, leaving 8 bases not matched to a gene. Germline CDR1 and CDR2: LNHDA and SQIVND (reference sequence). CDR3 size: 14 residues. The CDR3 DNA is TGTGCCAGTCTAGGGGACAGGGATAACTACGAGCAGTACTTC. It codes for CASLGDRDNYEQYF.

The chain couples TRBV2 to TRBJ2-5, with TRBD2 as a possible D gene (6 bases). Trimming removed 6 bases from V and 4 bases from J, with 15 bases in between. CDR1 and CDR2 from the germline V gene are SNHLY and FYNNEI. The CDR3 has 14 amino acids. For the CDR3, the DNA is TGTGCCAGCAGCGCCCGGGGGAGCCCAGAGACCCAGTACTTC. This translates into CASSARGSPETQYF.

This chain joins TRBV29-1 and TRBJ1-2; D is uncertain. V was pared by 2 bases and J by 3 bases, with 4 bases between. The CDR3 loop spans 11 amino acids. Germline V gene lookup returns CDR1 SQVTM and CDR2 ANQGSEA. The CDR3 nucleotides read TGCAGCGTTGAACAGTACTATGGCTACACCTTC. This sequence encodes CSVEQYYGYTF.

This clonotype was detected many times. The chain carries TRBV5-4 and TRBJ1-2; D remains unclear. The CDR3 is 16 amino acids. The V gene's germline CDR1 is SGHNT and CDR2 YYREEE (reference sequence). The germline V and J ends were trimmed by 2 bases and 0 bases, with 14 bases remaining between them. CDR3 nucleotides: TGTGCCAGCAGCTTCGACGCAAAAAGGGCTAACTATGGCTACACCTTC. It codes for CASSFDAKRANYGYTF.

The rearrangement joins TRBV2 to TRBJ2-3, with 8 bases lining up with TRBD2. Trimming took 2 bases from V and 8 from J; bases not matched to a gene: 9. Germline values: CDR1 SNHLY, CDR2 FYNNEI. The CDR3 covers 15 residues. The CDR3 nucleotides read TGTGCCAGCAGTGAATGGGGACTAGACGGGGCTACGCAGTATTTT. This codes for CASSEWGLDGATQYF.

This clonotype was observed a few times. This chain connects TRBV27 to TRBJ1-1; D not resolved. CDR3 length: 13 residues. CDR1 MNHEY and CDR2 SMNVEV come from the germline V gene (reference sequence). Between the trimmed V and J ends, which lost 6 bases and 1 base, there was a span of 9 bases. The CDR3 sequence: CASRRAANTEAFF. The DNA of the CDR3 is TGTGCCAGCAGACGAGCCGCGAACACTGAAGCTTTCTTT.

Points on this clonotype: A much larger clone differs from this one at a single base, so this may be a read error. The chain employs TRBV30 and TRBJ2-1; D is unresolved. The CDR3 extends over 12 amino acids. Germline values: CDR1 GTSNPN, CDR2 SVGIG (reference sequence). Trimming stripped 2 bases from V and 7 bases from J, with 9 bases between. As DNA, the CDR3 is TGTGCCTGGAGTTTGGAGATGAATGAGCAGTTCTTC. Protein sequence: CAWSLEMNEQFF.

The chain combines TRBV5-1 with TRBJ1-1; TRBD1 agrees at 7 bases. CDR1 and CDR2 (germline): SGHRS, YFSETQ. V was clipped by 0 bases and J by 4 bases; unmatched bases: 3. The CDR3 spans 14 residues. The CDR3 DNA follows: TGCGCCAGCAGCTTGGGACAGGGAAGCACTGAAGCTTTCTTT. Its translation: CASSLGQGSTEAFF.

This clonotype has just a few counts. The chain recombines TRBV3-1 with TRBJ1-1, with D hard to call. The CDR3 runs to 16 residues. Germline V gene data show CDR1 as LGHDT and CDR2 as YNNKEL (reference sequence). V lost 0 bases, J lost 4 bases, and 15 bases lay in between. The CDR3 is CASSQDSRTWGTEAFF. The CDR3 nucleotides are TGTGCCAGCAGCCAAGACTCGAGGACCTGGGGCACTGAAGCTTTCTTT.

The chain has TRBV2 and TRBJ1-5; the match to TRBD1 covers 7 bases. V lost 5 bases, J lost 2 bases, and 6 bases stayed unmatched. The CDR3 spans 15 residues. Germline CDR1 and CDR2: SNHLY and FYNNEI. The DNA for the CDR3 is TGTGCCAGCAGTATCGCCGGGACAGGCAATCAGCCCCAGCATTTT. Amino acids: CASSIAGTGNQPQHF.

Note on this clonotype: A much larger clone lies one base from this, so it may be a read error. The V call is TRBV15, the J call TRBJ2-7, with 9 bases identical to TRBD1. V shed 1 base and J 0 bases; nucleotides not matched to a gene: 1. Looked up from germline, CDR1 is LNHNV and CDR2 is YYDKDF (reference sequence). The CDR3 is 15 residues long. DNA of the CDR3: TGTGCCACCAGCAGAGGGACAGGGGTCTCCTACGAGCAGTACTTC. Amino acids: CATSRGTGVSYEQYF.

The chain couples TRBV3-1 to TRBJ1-4; 8 positions match TRBD1. Germline CDR1 reads LGHDT; CDR2 reads YNNKEL (reference sequence). This CDR3 is 19 amino acids long. The ends lost 3 bases at V and 3 bases at J; junction bases unmatched: 15. The CDR3 region is CASSQTTGVSDAPNEKLFF. In DNA, the CDR3 is TGTGCCAGCAGCCAGACGACAGGGGTGTCAGACGCCCCTAATGAAAAACTGTTTTTT.

This clonotype was recorded many times. The V gene is TRBV12-5, the J gene TRBJ2-5; 7 bases are shared with TRBD2. From germline, CDR1 is LGHNT and CDR2 FRNRAP. There are 15 residues in the CDR3. J gave up 4 bases and V 5 bases, and 10 bases lay outside the gene matches. The CDR3 region is CASGLPGREGETQYF. The DNA of the CDR3 is TGTGCTAGTGGTCTCCCAGGCAGGGAGGGAGAGACCCAGTACTTC.

The J gene is TRBJ1-4, the V gene TRBV6-5; 8 nucleotides align to TRBD1. The CDR3 is 14 amino acids. The V segment lost 6 bases and the J segment 17 bases; nucleotides outside the gene matches: 17. Germline CDR1 MNHEY, CDR2 SVGAGI. This chain's CDR3 is CASSYTGGDENLFF. The CDR3 bases are TGTGCCAGCAGCTATACAGGGGGTGATGAAAACCTATTTTTT.

The CDR3 spells CSVDTPGGTLYNEQFF. The DNA for the CDR3 is TGCAGCGTTGATACCCCTGGAGGGACACTCTACAATGAGCAGTTCTTC. The V call is TRBV29-1, the J call TRBJ2-1, with D perhaps given as TRBD1 or TRBD2 (6 bases each). V lost 3 bases and J 3 bases, leaving 18 bases between the germline ends. CDR1 and CDR2 (germline): SQVTM, ANQGSEA. The length of the CDR3 is 16 residues.